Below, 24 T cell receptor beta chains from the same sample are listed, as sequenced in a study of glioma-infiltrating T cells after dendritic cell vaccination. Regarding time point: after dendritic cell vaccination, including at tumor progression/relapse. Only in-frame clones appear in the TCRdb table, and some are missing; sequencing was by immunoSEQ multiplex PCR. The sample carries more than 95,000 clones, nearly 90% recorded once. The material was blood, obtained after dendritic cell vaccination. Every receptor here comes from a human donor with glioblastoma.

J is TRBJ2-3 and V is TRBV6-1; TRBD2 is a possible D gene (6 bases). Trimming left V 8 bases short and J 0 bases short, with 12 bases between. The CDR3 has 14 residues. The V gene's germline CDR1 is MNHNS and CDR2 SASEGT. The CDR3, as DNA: TGTGCCAGCCGGGACTTCTCTAGCACAGATACGCAGTATTTT. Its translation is CASRDFSSTDTQYF.

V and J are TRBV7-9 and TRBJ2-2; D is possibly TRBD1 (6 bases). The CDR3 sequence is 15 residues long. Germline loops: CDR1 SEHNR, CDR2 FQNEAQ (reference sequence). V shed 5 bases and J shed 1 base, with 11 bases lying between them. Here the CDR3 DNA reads TGTGCCAGCAGCCCCGGGACACAGAACACCGGGGAGCTGTTTTTT. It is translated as CASSPGTQNTGELFF.

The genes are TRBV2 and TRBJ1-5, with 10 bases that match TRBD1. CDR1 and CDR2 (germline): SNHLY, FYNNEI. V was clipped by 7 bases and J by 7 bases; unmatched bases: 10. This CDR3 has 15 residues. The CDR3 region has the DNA TGTGCCAGCAAGGTCGGACAGGGGGTATTGCAGCCCCAGCATTTT. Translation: CASKVGQGVLQPQHF.

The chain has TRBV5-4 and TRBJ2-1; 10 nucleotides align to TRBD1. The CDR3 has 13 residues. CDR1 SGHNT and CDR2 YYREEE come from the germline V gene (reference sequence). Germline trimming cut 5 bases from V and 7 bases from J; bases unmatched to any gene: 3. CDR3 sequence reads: CASRGQGTNEQFF. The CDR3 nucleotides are TGTGCCAGCAGGGGACAGGGGACGAATGAGCAGTTCTTC.

The DNA for the CDR3 is TGTGCCTGGAGTATCGGCACAGATACGCAGTATTTT. It translates to CAWSIGTDTQYF. V usage is TRBV30 and J usage is TRBJ2-3; no firm D call. Germline values: CDR1 GTSNPN, CDR2 SVGIG (reference sequence). The CDR3 runs 12 residues. Trimming left V 2 bases short and J 1 base short, with 4 bases between. Full variable domain (missing parts from reference TRBV30 and TRBJ2-3): SQTIHQWPATLVQPVGSPLSLECTVEGTSNPNLYWYRQAAGRGLQLLFYSVGIGQISSEVPQNLSASRPQDRQFILSSKKLLLSDSGFYLCAWSIGTDTQYFGPGTRLTVL.

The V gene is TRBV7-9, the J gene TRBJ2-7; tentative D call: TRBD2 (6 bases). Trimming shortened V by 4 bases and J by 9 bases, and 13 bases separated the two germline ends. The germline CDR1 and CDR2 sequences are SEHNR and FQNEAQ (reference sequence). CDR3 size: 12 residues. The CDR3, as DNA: TGTGCCAGCAGCTCCCCGGCCGGGGGGCAGTACTTC. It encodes CASSSPAGGQYF.

Written as DNA, the CDR3 is TGTGCCAGCCCCAGGCCTAGCACAGATACGCAGTATTTT. Translated: CASPRPSTDTQYF. The chain joins TRBV6-1 to TRBJ2-3; D unresolved. This CDR3 comprises 13 residues. V was clipped by 8 bases and J by 0 bases, with 9 bases between them. Germline values: CDR1 MNHNS, CDR2 SASEGT.

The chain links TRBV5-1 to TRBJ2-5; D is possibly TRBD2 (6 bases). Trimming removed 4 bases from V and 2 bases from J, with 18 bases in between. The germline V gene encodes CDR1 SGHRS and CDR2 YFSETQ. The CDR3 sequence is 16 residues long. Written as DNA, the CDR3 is TGCGCCAGCAGCGCGCGGGGTACCGGGAATCAAGAGACCCAGTACTTC. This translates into CASSARGTGNQETQYF.

DNA of the CDR3: TGCGCCAGCAGCAATACAGACAATGAAAAACTGTTTTTT. It codes for CASSNTDNEKLFF. The chain couples TRBV10-1 to TRBJ1-4; D gene uncertain. The CDR3 loop spans 13 amino acids. V lost 6 bases and J lost 5, with 10 bases in between. CDR1 and CDR2 from the germline V gene are WNHNN and SYGVQD (reference sequence).

The CDR3 protein is CASSTTGGGQPQHF. DNA for the CDR3: TGTGCCAGTAGTACCACAGGGGGTGGACAGCCCCAGCATTTT. This rearrangement joins TRBV19 to TRBJ1-5; 8 bases are a match to TRBD1. CDR3 length: 14 residues. V was clipped by 4 bases and J by 7 bases; unmatched bases: 6. Germline loops: CDR1 LNHDA, CDR2 SQIVND (reference sequence).

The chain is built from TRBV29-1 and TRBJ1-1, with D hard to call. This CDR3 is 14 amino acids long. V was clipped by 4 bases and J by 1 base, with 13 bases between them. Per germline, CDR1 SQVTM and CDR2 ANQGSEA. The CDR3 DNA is TGCAGCGTTGTGGCGGGGTCGGGGAACACTGAAGCTTTCTTT. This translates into CSVVAGSGNTEAFF.

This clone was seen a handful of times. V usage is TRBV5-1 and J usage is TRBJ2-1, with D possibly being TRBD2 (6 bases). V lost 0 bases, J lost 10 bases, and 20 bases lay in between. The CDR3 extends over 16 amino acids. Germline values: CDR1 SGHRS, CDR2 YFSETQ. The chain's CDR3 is CASSLAGGLAYGEQFF. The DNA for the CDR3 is TGCGCCAGCAGCTTGGCCGGCGGGCTAGCGTACGGCGAGCAGTTCTTC.

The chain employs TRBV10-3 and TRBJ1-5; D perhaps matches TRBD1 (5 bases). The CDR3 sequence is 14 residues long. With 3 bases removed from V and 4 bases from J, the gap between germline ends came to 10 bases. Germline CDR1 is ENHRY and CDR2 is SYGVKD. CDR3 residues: CAISDSSGNQPQHF. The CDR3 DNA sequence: TGTGCCATCAGTGATTCATCAGGGAATCAGCCCCAGCATTTT.

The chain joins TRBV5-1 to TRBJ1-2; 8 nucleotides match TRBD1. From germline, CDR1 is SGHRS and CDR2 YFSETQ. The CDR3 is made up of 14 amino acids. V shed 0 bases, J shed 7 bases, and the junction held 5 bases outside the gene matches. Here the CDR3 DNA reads TGCGCCAGCAGCTTGGGCCAGGGGGCGGTTGGCTACACCTTC. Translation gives CASSLGQGAVGYTF.

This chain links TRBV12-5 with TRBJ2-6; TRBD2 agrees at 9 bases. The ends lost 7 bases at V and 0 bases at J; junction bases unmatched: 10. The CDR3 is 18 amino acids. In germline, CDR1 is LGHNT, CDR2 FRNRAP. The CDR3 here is CASVKGLASTSGANVLTF. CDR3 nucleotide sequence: TGTGCTAGTGTTAAAGGACTAGCGAGCACCTCTGGGGCCAACGTCCTGACTTTC.

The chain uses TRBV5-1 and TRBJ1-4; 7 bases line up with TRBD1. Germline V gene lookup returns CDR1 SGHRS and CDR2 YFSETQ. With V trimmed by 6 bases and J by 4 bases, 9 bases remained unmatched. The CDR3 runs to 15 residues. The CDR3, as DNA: TGCGCCAGCACCCCAGACAGGGTTATTAATGAAAAACTGTTTTTT. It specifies CASTPDRVINEKLFF.

The CDR3 bases are TGTGCCAGCAGTGAACTTGTCCGGGGCACCGGGGAGCTGTTTTTT. Translated: CASSELVRGTGELFF. The chain couples TRBV2 to TRBJ2-2; a weak D match, TRBD2 (5 bases). The CDR3 loop spans 15 amino acids. Germline values: CDR1 SNHLY, CDR2 FYNNEI. V was clipped by 2 bases and J by 4 bases, with 11 bases between them.

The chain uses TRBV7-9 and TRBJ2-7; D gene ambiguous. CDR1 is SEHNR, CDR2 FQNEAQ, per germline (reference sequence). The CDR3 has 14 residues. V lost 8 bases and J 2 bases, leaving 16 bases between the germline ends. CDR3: CASANPTRAYEQYF. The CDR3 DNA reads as TGTGCCAGCGCCAACCCGACTCGCGCCTACGAGCAGTACTTC.

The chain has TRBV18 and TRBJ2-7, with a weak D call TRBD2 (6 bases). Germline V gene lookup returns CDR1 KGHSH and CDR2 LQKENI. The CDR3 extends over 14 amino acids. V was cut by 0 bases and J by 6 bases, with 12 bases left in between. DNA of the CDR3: TGTGCCAGCTCACCACCGTTAGCGGCGGGCGAGCAGTACTTC. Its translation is CASSPPLAAGEQYF.

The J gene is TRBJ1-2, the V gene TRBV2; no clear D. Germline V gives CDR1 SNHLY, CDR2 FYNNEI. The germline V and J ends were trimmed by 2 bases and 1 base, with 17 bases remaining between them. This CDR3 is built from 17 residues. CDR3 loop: CASSESSGFGSNYGYTF. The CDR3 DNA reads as TGTGCCAGCAGTGAAAGCTCCGGGTTCGGCAGTAACTATGGCTACACCTTC.

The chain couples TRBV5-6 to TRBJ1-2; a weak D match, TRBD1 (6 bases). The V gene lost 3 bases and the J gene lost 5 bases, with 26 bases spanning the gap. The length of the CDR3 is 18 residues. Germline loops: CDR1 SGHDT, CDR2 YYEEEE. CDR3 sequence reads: CASSSLSTGRRWEYGYTF. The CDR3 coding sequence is TGTGCCAGCAGCTCCCTGTCGACAGGCCGGCGATGGGAGTATGGCTACACCTTC.

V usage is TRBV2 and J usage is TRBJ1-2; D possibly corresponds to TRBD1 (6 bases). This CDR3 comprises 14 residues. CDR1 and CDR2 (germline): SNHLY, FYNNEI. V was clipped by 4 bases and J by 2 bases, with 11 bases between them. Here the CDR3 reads CASSGTGLNYGYTF. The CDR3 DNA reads TGTGCCAGCAGTGGAACAGGGTTAAACTATGGCTACACCTTC.

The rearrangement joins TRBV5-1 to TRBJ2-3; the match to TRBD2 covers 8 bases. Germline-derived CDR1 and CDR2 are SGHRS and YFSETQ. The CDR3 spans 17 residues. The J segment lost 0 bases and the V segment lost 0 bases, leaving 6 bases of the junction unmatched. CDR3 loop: CASSLGAGTRSTDTQYF. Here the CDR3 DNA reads TGCGCCAGCAGCTTGGGGGCCGGGACTAGGAGCACAGATACGCAGTATTTT.

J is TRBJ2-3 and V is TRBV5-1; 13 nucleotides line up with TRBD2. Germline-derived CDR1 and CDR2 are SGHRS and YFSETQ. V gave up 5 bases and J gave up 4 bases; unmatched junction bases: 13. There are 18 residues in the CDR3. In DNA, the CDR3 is TGCGCCAGCAGGTTCCGACCTTTGACTAGCGGGAGGCCAGATACGCAGTATTTT. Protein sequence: CASRFRPLTSGRPDTQYF.